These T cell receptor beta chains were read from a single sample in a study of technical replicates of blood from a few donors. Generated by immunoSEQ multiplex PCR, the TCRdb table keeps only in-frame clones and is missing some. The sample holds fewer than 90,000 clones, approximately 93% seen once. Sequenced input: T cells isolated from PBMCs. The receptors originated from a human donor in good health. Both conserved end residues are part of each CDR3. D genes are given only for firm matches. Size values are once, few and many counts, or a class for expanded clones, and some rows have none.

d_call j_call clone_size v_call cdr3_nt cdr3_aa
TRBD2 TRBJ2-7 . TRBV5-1 TGCGCCAGCAGCTTGATAGCGGGAGAGGTCTACGAGCAGTACTTC CASSLIAGEVYEQYF
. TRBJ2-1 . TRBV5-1 TGCGCCAGCAGCTTCCTTAGCGACTCCTACAATGAGCAGTTCTTC CASSFLSDSYNEQFF
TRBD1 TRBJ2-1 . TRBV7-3 TGTGCCAGCAGCTTAACGGGACAGGGGTCCCACAATGAGCAGTTCTTC CASSLTGQGSHNEQFF
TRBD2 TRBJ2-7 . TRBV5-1 TGCGCCAGCAGCTTGCCCGAACTAGCGGGGGGATTCTCCTACGAGCAGTACTTC CASSLPELAGGFSYEQYF
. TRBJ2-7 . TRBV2 TGTGCCAGCAGTGGACACTCCTACGAGCAGTACTTC CASSGHSYEQYF
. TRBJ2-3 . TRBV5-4 TGTGCCAGCCGTTCCTTCTCGGGAGAAGGAGATACGCAGTATTTT CASRSFSGEGDTQYF
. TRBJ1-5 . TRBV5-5 TGTGCCAGCAGCTTGACAGGGCCTCGCAATCAGCCCCAGCATTTT CASSLTGPRNQPQHF
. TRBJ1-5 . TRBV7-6 TGTGCCAGCAGCCCGGGAGGCAATCAGCCCCAGCATTTT CASSPGGNQPQHF
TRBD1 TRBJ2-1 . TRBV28 TGTGCCAGCACAATGCATAAGGGGACAGCCTCCTACAATGAGCAGTTCTTC CASTMHKGTASYNEQFF
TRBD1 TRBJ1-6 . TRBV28 TGTGCCAGCAGTTTGCTGGGACAGGGGATCCGGGGGGATTCACCCCTCCACTTT CASSLLGQGIRGDSPLHF
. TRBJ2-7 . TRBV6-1 TGTGCCAGCAGCCCGACTCTACCCTACGAGCAGTACTTC CASSPTLPYEQYF
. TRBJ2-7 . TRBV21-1 TGTGCCAGCAGCGAAACTAGCGGGGGGTACGAGCAGTACTTC CASSETSGGYEQYF
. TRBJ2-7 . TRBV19 TGTGCCAGTAGTATGTCTCCGGGATCCTACGAGCAGTATTTC CASSMSPGSYEQYF
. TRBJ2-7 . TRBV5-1 TGCGCCAGCAGCTTGGCCCACAGAACAATTCGCTCCTACGAGCAGTACTTC CASSLAHRTIRSYEQYF
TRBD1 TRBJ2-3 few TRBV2 TGTGCCAGCAGCCGGGACAGTGGTCAAGATACGCAGTATTTT CASSRDSGQDTQYF
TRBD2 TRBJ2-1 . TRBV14 TGTGCCAGCAGCCACCCGGGACTAGCTCGGTGGGATGAGCAGTTCTTC CASSHPGLARWDEQFF
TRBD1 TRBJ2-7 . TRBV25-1 TGTGCCAGCAGTGACAGGGGGCTCCACGAGCAGTACTTC CASSDRGLHEQYF
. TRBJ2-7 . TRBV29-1 TGCAGCGTGAGGGCCCCCTACGAGCAGTACTTC CSVRAPYEQYF
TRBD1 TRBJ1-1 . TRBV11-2 TGTGCCAGCAGATCGATCTGGACGGACAGGGCGAACACTGAAGCTTTCTTT CASRSIWTDRANTEAFF
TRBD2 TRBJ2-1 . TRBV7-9 TGTGCCAGCAGCTACCGACTAGCGGGAGGGAGCTCCTACAATGAGCAGTTCTTC CASSYRLAGGSSYNEQFF
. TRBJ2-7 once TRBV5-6 TGTGCCAGCAGCTTGGTTCAGGGCTACGAGCAGTACTTC CASSLVQGYEQYF
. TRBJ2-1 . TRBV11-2 TGTGCCAGCAGCTTAGTCCCCGGTTCCTACAATGAGCAGTTCTTC CASSLVPGSYNEQFF
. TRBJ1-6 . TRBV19 TGTGCCAGTAGTATACAGGGAAACGCCTATAATTCACCCCTCCACTTT CASSIQGNAYNSPLHF
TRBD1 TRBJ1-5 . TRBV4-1 TGCGCCAGCAGCCAAGGCAGACAGGGGTCTCAGCCCCAGCATTTT CASSQGRQGSQPQHF
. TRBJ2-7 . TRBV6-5 TGTGCCAGCAGTTACCCGGACAGACCCTACGAGCAGTACTTC CASSYPDRPYEQYF
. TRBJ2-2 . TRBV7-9 TGTGCCAGCAGCTTAAGGACAACCGGGGAGCTGTTTTTT CASSLRTTGELFF
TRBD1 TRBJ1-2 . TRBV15 TGTGCCACCAGCAGCCGGACAGGGCTTGGCGGCTACACCTTC CATSSRTGLGGYTF
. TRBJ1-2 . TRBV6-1 TGTGCCAGCAGTCAAGAAATAGTTAACTATGGCTACACCTTC CASSQEIVNYGYTF
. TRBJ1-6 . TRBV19 TGTGCCAGTAGTCCGCGTCCAGGGGCGCTGGGTTCACCCCTCCACTTT CASSPRPGALGSPLHF
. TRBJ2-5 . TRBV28 TGTGCCAGCGGCTGGCCAAAGGAGACCCAGTACTTC CASGWPKETQYF
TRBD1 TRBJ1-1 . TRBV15 TGTGCCACCAGCAGAAGGACAGGGACGGCCACTGAAGCTTTCTTT CATSRRTGTATEAFF